This TCR beta chain appears in the sequencing data of a study of spatial heterogeneity in lung cancer (dated by TCRdb to between 2018 and 2020). For context, the study as a whole: Beta-chain transcripts were consistently detected in greater numbers than alpha-chain transcripts, which likely reflects a higher abundance of beta-chain transcripts. At surgery, both alpha and beta chains were TCR-sequenced in under 250 tumor regions, fewer than 85 matched nontumor lung samples and a few dozen PBMC samples. In non-small cell lung cancer, the study made a quantitative comparison of TCR alpha and beta repertoires among multiple tumor regions, matched nontumor lung and blood. Nonsynonymous mutation counts, determined by whole-exome sequencing of tumor tissue, were related to features of the TCR repertoire. In the raw uncorrected reads, each unique combination of TCR and UMI appeared more than ten times on average.

For CDR1 and CDR2, the germline V gene lists SGHRS and YFSETQ. Relative to germline, V is 3 bases shorter and J is 4 bases shorter, with 11 bases between their ends. Including cysteine and valine, the CDR3 has 13 amino acids. Only CDR3 DNA is held: 39 bases, read in frame from base 1. This clonotype has a count of ten or more. This clone's antigen is unknown. No quality values exist for individual bases; no much larger clone is one base distant. Sample time point, as interpreted from the label and publication: sample taken at primary tumor resection. For TCR sequencing, whole RNA was extracted from tumor and nontumor lung tissue, or from cryopreserved PBMC samples, and no cell sorting was done. Samples were obtained from 65 to 90 patients with early-stage, untreated non-small cell lung cancer from the lung TRACERx cohort. Only patients with enough RNA available from two or more tumor regions were chosen for TCR sequencing.

Library method: 5' RACE. The instrument given in TCRdb is NextSeq 500. In the TCR library protocol, a unique molecular identifier was attached to each TCR cDNA molecule so that PCR and sequencing errors could be corrected. On the authors' methods: TCR identification, UMI-based error correction and CDR3 extraction were performed with Decombinator tools. Expanded TCRs were defined as those above a frequency of 2 per 1,000, corresponding to the top 1% of the tumor frequency distribution. Each repertoire was subsampled 100 times to 5,000 TCRs, after which Renyi diversity was computed with the R vegan package. To build CDR3 similarity networks, amino acid triplet string-kernel similarity was used, and CDR3s were connected when their pairwise similarity was above 0.82. TCRdb reanalyzed the raw reads on its own, using fastp at Q25 for trimming and MiXCR for clone calling, and kept in-frame beta chains. Rows are unified per CDR3 protein, each entry keeping the most common DNA and genes. These V and J calls originate from TCRdb's pipeline instead of the authors' own analysis. Present in this sample are about 29,000 distinct CDR3 sequences, more than 8% of which were seen just once. The ten top clones hold around 36% of the sample.

What the study reported, not specific to this receptor: Additional single-cell paired TCR alpha and beta sequencing was considered necessary to confirm, at a functional level, the hypothesis that regional TCRs recognize regional mutations. Ubiquitous expanded tumor TCRs showed up in blood more often at tumor resection than at routine follow-up.

The chain links TRBV5-1 with TRBJ2-7; no confident D gene assignment can be made. The material was PBMCs, obtained at surgery. The sequence came from a female donor with early-stage non-small cell lung cancer. The nucleotides are TGCGCCAGCAGCTCTGACGGCCGATACGAGCAGTACGTC. Translated, it reads CASSSDGRYEQYV.